This T cell receptor (beta chain) came from a study of T-cell reconstitution after alpha-beta-depleted transplantation in children. Regarding the study as a whole: From newly produced T cells came most of the T-cell counts and diversity one year after transplant. Recipient T cells and thymic progenitors that survived were the source of the high TCRbeta diversity seen at day 60 in some patients.

CDR1 is SEHNR and CDR2 is FQNEAQ in the germline V gene (reference sequence). Trimming shortened V by 3 bases and J by 3 bases, and 14 bases separated the two germline ends. The CDR3 sequence is 15 residues long. This clonotype has just a few counts. Its antigen is currently unknown. The TCRbeta library incorporated unique molecular identifiers. Each CDR3 protein is one row after TCRdb ran MiXCR on the PCR reads. The data contain about 980,000 distinct CDR3 sequences, 25% to 30% of them seen just once; the ten biggest clones take up around 30%. This chain joins TRBV7-9 and TRBJ2-5; the D is unclear. This receptor was identified in a boy younger than two who had a stem cell transplant for SCID, so the T cells may come from the graft donor. The sample here was PBMCs, mostly from graft donor cells, taken 360 days after TCRalphabeta/CD19-depleted stem cell transplant. CDR3 protein: CASSLGSRVKETQYF. CDR3 bases: TGTGCCAGCAGCTTGGGCTCCCGAGTCAAAGAGACCCAGTACTTC.